These 11 T cell receptor beta chains share one sample of origin, sequenced in a study of blood T cell repertoires in COVID-19 (dated by TCRdb to 2018 to 2021). Libraries were made using the immunoSEQ multiplex PCR assay. TCRdb obtained this table from immuneACCESS and retained in-frame rearrangements with V and J assigned. These tables miss some clones; where compared with another copy, unresolved V genes account for less than half of the shortfall, and the remainder is unexplained. The sample table records about 130,000 clones; nearly 85% of these occur just once. In total, the top ten clones hold 40% to 55% of the sample. Input material: peripheral blood. Receptors were obtained from a human donor in a cohort sampled during active COVID-19.

The chain carries TRBV6-6 and TRBJ2-7, with D possibly matching TRBD1 (5 bases). Germline V gives CDR1 MNHNY, CDR2 SVGAGI (reference sequence). The length of the CDR3 is 16 residues. Trimming pared 3 bases from V and 0 bases from J, leaving 15 bases between. The CDR3, as DNA: TGTGCCAGCAGTTATCTTAAAGGGGTGCCCTCCTACGAGCAGTACGTC. The encoded protein is CASSYLKGVPSYEQYV.

This chain uses TRBV7-2 with TRBJ1-2; 12 bases are shared with TRBD1. The CDR3 contains 15 residues. V lost 5 bases and J lost 8; bases outside the gene matches: 9. In germline, CDR1 is SGHTA, CDR2 FQGNSA. The CDR3 reads CASSVGGQGAGGYTF. CDR3 nucleotides: TGTGCCAGCAGCGTGGGGGGACAGGGGGCAGGAGGCTACACCTTC.

V is TRBV6-2 or TRBV6-3 and J is TRBJ2-1; 14 bases are a match to TRBD2. CDR1 MNHEY and CDR2 SVGEGT come from the germline V gene. This CDR3 is built from 15 residues. The V and J ends lost 5 bases and 7 bases, in that order; junction bases with no gene match: 4. CDR3: CASSPTSGGANEQFF. The CDR3 nucleotides are TGTGCCAGCAGTCCGACTAGCGGGGGGGCGAATGAGCAGTTCTTC.

The chain couples TRBV24-1 to TRBJ2-2, with D maybe TRBD2 (5 bases). Germline loops: CDR1 KGHDR, CDR2 SFDVKD. This CDR3 is built from 13 residues. The V gene lost 8 bases and the J gene lost 6 bases, with 12 bases spanning the gap. The CDR3 nucleotides are TGTGCCACCATGGGGAGCCGGCCCGGGGAGCTGTTTTTT. It codes for CATMGSRPGELFF.

The gene calls are TRBV9 and TRBJ2-2; the match to TRBD2 covers 11 bases. The CDR3 contains 15 residues. Germline V lookup: CDR1 SGDLS, CDR2 YYNGEE. Trimming cost V 4 bases and J 6 bases; bases outside gene matches: 5. CDR3 region: CASSSTSGSSGELFF. Here the CDR3 DNA reads TGTGCCAGCAGCTCAACTAGCGGGAGTTCCGGGGAGCTGTTTTTT.

The chain is built from TRBV2 and TRBJ1-1, with TRBD1 matching 9 bases. With 3 bases clipped from V and 6 bases from J, the junction kept 11 bases outside the gene matches. The CDR3 has 16 residues. In germline, CDR1 is SNHLY, CDR2 FYNNEI. The CDR3 DNA is TGTGCCAGCAGTGACCGTCTGACAGGGGGAAGGGCTGAAGCTTTCTTT. Translated: CASSDRLTGGRAEAFF.

This clone is a singleton in its sample. The chain employs TRBV19 and TRBJ1-1, with a tentative D call TRBD1 (5 bases). V lost 1 base, J lost 1 base, and 10 bases lay in between. CDR1 is LNHDA, CDR2 SQIVND, per germline (reference sequence). The CDR3 has 15 residues. This CDR3 reads CASSIGGDPNTEAFF. DNA of the CDR3: TGTGCCAGTAGTATAGGGGGGGATCCGAACACTGAAGCTTTCTTT.

The chain carries TRBV18 and TRBJ2-3, with no clear D. V lost 0 bases and J 2 bases, leaving 3 bases between the germline ends. The V gene's germline CDR1 is KGHSH and CDR2 LQKENI. This CDR3 is 13 amino acids long. CDR3 nucleotides: TGTGCCAGCTCACCACCCGTCACAGATACGCAGTATTTT. This translates into CASSPPVTDTQYF.

The chain carries TRBV7-3 and TRBJ2-2, with 10 bases identical to TRBD1. This CDR3 is 16 amino acids long. Per germline, CDR1 SGHTA and CDR2 FQGTGA. The J segment lost 6 bases and the V segment lost 3 bases, leaving 7 bases of the junction unmatched. For the CDR3, the DNA is TGTGCCAGCAGCTTGGGAGACGGGACAGGGGCCGGGGAGCTGTTTTTT. Its translation: CASSLGDGTGAGELFF. Complete variable domain (other parts from reference TRBV7-3 and TRBJ2-2): GAGVSQTPSNKVTEKGKYVELRCDPISGHTALYWYRQSLGQGPEFLIYFQGTGAADDSGLPNDRFFAVRPEGSVSTLKIQRTERGDSAVYLCASSLGDGTGAGELFFGEGSRLTVL.

The chain joins TRBV7-3 to TRBJ2-1, with 8 bases aligning to TRBD2. Germline lookup yields CDR1 SGHTA and CDR2 FQGTGA. Losses at the gene ends were 4 bases for V and 5 bases for J; bases not matched to a gene: 13. This CDR3 spans 17 amino acids. CDR3 nucleotides: TGTGCCAGCAGCTCCCTCGGGAGGGTTAGCGGGGACAATGAGCAGTTCTTC. Its protein product is CASSSLGRVSGDNEQFF. The variable domain in full, completed from reference TRBV7-3 and TRBJ2-1, reads GAGVSQTPSNKVTEKGKYVELRCDPISGHTALYWYRQSLGQGPEFLIYFQGTGAADDSGLPNDRFFAVRPEGSVSTLKIQRTERGDSAVYLCASSSLGRVSGDNEQFFGPGTRLTVL.

The chain is built from TRBV2 and TRBJ1-2, with 7 bases aligning to TRBD1. The CDR3 spans 15 residues. The V gene's germline CDR1 is SNHLY and CDR2 FYNNEI. V was pared by 6 bases and J by 4 bases, with 11 bases of the junction left unmatched. Here the CDR3 DNA reads TGTGCCAGCAGACCGGACAGGACAGGAGGCTATGGCTACACCTTC. This encodes CASRPDRTGGYGYTF.